These 9 T cell receptor beta chains were all obtained from the same sample, sequenced in a study of blood T cell repertoires in COVID-19. The data were produced by immunoSEQ multiplex PCR, yet TCRdb's version contains in-frame clones alone and is incomplete. The table lists about 280,000 clones, 88% of them singletons, with approximately 1% in the top ten. Sample: PBMCs or T cells enriched from blood (not recorded which). The receptors come from a woman between 25 and 40 years old who had recovered from COVID-19.

A note on this clone: Additional DNA sequences in this sample encode the identical CDR3. The chain combines TRBV27 with TRBJ2-7, with no clear D. CDR3 length: 13 residues. V lost 2 bases and J 2 bases, leaving 7 bases between the germline ends. Germline CDR1 MNHEY, CDR2 SMNVEV (reference sequence). The CDR3 loop is CASSLSRTYEQYF. The CDR3 DNA follows: TGTGCCAGCAGTTTAAGCCGCACCTACGAGCAGTACTTC.

This clone was seen just once. The genes are TRBV28 and TRBJ2-2; D remains unclear. V was clipped by 6 bases and J by 7 bases, with 15 bases between them. Germline CDR1 MDHEN, CDR2 SYDVKM. CDR3 length: 14 amino acids. CDR3 sequence (DNA): TGTGCCAGCAGAGCGACCGTTCTGGACGGGGAGCTGTTTTTT. It specifies CASRATVLDGELFF.

This chain links TRBV10-2 with TRBJ2-5; 10 bases agree with TRBD2. Trimming took 9 bases from V and 1 from J; bases not matched to a gene: 8. Germline-derived CDR1 and CDR2 are WSHSY and SAAADI. The CDR3 has 15 amino acids. CDR3 nucleotides: TGCGCCAGTGAGAAAGCGGGGGGGTTCCAAGAGACCCAGTACTTC. As protein: CASEKAGGFQETQYF.

The gene calls are TRBV5-1 and TRBJ1-6, with 7 bases identical to TRBD1. V gave up 3 bases and J gave up 5 bases; unmatched junction bases: 5. This CDR3 has 15 residues. Germline loops: CDR1 SGHRS, CDR2 YFSETQ. DNA of the CDR3: TGCGCCAGCAGCTCGGAGGGGACAGATAATTCACCCCTCCACTTT. Its protein product is CASSSEGTDNSPLHF.

The chain links TRBV7-2 to TRBJ2-5; weak D call: TRBD1 (5 bases). This CDR3 has 19 residues. Trimming pared 5 bases from V and 4 bases from J, leaving 29 bases between. From germline, CDR1 is SGHTA and CDR2 FQGNSA. The CDR3 DNA is TGTGCCAGCAGCCTGTCCGACAGTCTCAGAGACATTCTGCGAGAGACCCAGTACTTC. Amino acid sequence: CASSLSDSLRDILRETQYF.

This clone was counted once. The genes are TRBV28 and TRBJ1-1; the D is unclear. This CDR3 contains 14 residues. Germline V gene sequence: CDR1 MDHEN, CDR2 SYDVKM. V shed 3 bases and J shed 0 bases, with 8 bases lying between them. CDR3 amino acids: CASSFGGVNTEAFF. CDR3 nucleotides: TGTGCCAGCAGTTTTGGCGGAGTGAACACTGAAGCTTTCTTT.

CDR3 in amino acids: CASSSGSQPQHF. The DNA for the CDR3 is TGTGCCAGCAGTTCAGGAAGTCAGCCCCAGCATTTT. The chain couples TRBV28 to TRBJ1-5; D remains unclear. The germline V gene encodes CDR1 MDHEN and CDR2 SYDVKM. Deletions cut 4 bases from V and 6 bases from J, with 7 bases between. The CDR3 contains 12 residues.

This chain uses TRBV19 with TRBJ1-5, with a tentative D call TRBD1 (6 bases). CDR3 length: 14 amino acids. Germline V CDR1 and CDR2: LNHDA, SQIVND (reference sequence). Trimming left V 8 bases short and J 3 bases short, with 14 bases between. The CDR3 DNA reads TGTGCCAGTGGAGAGGGGGGGGTCAATCAGCCCCAGCATTTT. Its translation is CASGEGGVNQPQHF.

The DNA for the CDR3 is TGCGCCAGCAGCCCCGGGACAGGACCCTACGAGCAGTACTTC. The encoded protein is CASSPGTGPYEQYF. The J gene is TRBJ2-7, the V gene TRBV10-1; 8 bases line up with TRBD1. The CDR3 sequence is 14 residues long. Trimming at V came to 6 bases and at J to 2 bases, leaving 6 bases not matched to a gene. Germline V CDR1 and CDR2: WNHNN, SYGVQD (reference sequence).